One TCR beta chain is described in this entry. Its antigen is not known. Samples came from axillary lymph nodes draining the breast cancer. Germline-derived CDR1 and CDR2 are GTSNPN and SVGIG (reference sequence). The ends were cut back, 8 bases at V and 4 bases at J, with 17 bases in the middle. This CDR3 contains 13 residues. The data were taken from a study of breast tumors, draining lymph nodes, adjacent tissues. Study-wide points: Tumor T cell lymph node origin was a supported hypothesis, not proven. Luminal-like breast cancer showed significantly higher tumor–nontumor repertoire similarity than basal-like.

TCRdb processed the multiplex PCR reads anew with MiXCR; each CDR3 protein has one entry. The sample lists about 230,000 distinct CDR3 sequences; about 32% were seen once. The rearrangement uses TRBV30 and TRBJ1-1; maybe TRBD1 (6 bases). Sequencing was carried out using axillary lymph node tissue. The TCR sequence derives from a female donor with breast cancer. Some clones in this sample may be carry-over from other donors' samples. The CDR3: CAGLVGGPTEAFF. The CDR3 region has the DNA TGTGCCGGGCTAGTGGGGGGCCCCACTGAAGCTTTCTTT.